The present T cell receptor beta chain was sequenced within a study of blood T cell repertoires in COVID-19. TCRdb's copy holds only in-frame clones and misses some; the assay was immunoSEQ multiplex PCR. In the table there are approximately 440,000 clones, roughly 88% of which are singletons. The CDR3 extends over 13 amino acids. J gave up 9 bases and V 1 base, and 3 bases lay outside the gene matches. From germline, CDR1 is SGHDN and CDR2 FVKESK. Individuals aged about 18 to 89 years were recruited from approximately 22 US areas. Material: PBMCs or T cells enriched from blood (not recorded which). The chain couples TRBV14 to TRBJ2-4; 7 bases align to TRBD2. This TCR was sampled from a man between 18 and 29 years old who had recovered from COVID-19. The CDR3 loop is CASSQGGTIIQYF. The CDR3 region has the DNA TGTGCCAGCAGCCAAGGCGGGACTATCATTCAGTACTTC.